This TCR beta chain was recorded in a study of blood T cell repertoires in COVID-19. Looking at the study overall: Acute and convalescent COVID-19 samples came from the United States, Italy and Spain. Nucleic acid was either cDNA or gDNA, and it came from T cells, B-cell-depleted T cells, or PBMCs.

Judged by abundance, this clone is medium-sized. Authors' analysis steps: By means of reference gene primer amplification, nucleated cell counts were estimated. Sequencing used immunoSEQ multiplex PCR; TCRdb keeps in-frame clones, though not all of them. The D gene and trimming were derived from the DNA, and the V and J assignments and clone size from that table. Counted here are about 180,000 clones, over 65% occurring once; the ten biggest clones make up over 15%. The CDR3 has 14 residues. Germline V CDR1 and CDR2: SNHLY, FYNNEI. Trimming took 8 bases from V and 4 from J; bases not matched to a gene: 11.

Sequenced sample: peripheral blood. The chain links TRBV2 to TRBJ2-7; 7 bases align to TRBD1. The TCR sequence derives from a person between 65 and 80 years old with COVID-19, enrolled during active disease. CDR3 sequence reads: CASLQGQLKYEQYF. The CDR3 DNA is TGTGCCAGCCTTCAGGGACAGTTAAAATACGAGCAGTACTTC.